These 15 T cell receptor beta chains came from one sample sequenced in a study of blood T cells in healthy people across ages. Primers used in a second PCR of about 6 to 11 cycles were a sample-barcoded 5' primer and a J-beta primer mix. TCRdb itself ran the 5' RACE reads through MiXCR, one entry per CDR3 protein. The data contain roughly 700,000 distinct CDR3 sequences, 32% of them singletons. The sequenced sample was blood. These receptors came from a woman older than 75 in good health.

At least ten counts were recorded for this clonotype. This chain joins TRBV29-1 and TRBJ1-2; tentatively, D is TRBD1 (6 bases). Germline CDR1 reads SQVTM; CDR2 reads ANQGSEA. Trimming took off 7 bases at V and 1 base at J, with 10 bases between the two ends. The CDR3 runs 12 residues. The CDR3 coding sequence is TGCAGCGGGGCAGGGGATAACTATGGCTACACCTTC. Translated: CSGAGDNYGYTF.

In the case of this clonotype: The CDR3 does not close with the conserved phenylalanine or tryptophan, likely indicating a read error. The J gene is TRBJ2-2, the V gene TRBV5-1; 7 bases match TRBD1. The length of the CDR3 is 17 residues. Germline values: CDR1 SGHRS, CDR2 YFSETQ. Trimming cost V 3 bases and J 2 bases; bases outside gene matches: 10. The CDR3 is CASSSQPGTANTGELFV. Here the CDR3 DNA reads TGCGCCAGCAGCTCCCAACCCGGGACAGCTAACACCGGGGAGCTGTTTGTT.

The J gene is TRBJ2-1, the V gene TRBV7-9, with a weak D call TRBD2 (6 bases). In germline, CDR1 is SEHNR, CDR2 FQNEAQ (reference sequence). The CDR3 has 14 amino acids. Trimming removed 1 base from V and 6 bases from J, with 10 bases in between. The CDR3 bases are TGTGCCAGCAGCTTAGGCGGGAATCGCAATGAGCAGTTCTTC. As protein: CASSLGGNRNEQFF.

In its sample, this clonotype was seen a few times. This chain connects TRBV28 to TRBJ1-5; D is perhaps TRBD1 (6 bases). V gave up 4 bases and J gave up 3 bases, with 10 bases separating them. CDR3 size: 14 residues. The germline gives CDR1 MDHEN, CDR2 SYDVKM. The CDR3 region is CASSSGHINQPQHF. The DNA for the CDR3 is TGTGCCAGCAGTTCGGGACACATCAATCAGCCCCAGCATTTT.

The chain's CDR3 is CASNQGTDTQYF. The DNA for the CDR3 is TGTGCCAGCAACCAAGGGACAGATACGCAGTATTTT. The chain combines TRBV7-2 with TRBJ2-3, with unresolved D. The CDR3 is 12 residues long. The germline V and J ends were trimmed by 7 bases and 3 bases, with 8 bases remaining between them. Germline CDR1 and CDR2: SGHTA and FQGNSA.

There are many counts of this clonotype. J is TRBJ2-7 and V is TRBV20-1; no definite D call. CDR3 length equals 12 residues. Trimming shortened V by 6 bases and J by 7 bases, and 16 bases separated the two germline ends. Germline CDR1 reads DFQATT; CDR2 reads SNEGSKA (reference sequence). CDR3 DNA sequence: TGCAGTGCCACCGCGGTGGGCGCTGAGCAGTACTTC. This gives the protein CSATAVGAEQYF.

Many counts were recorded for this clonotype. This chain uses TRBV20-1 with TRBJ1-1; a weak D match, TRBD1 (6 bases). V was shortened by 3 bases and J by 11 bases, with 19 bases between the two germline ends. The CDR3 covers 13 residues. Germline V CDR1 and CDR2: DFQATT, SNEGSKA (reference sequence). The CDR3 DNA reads TGCAGTGCTAGGGGTTCAAAGGGGGTTATGGCTTTCTTT. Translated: CSARGSKGVMAFF.

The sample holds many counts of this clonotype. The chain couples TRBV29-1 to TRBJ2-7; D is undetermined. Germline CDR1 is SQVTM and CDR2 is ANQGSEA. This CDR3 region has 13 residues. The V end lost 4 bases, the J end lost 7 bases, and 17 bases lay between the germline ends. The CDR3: CSVAYTPLEEQYF. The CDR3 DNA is TGCAGCGTTGCTTACACCCCTTTAGAAGAGCAGTACTTC.

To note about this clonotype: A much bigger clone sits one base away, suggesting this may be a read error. The CDR3 DNA follows: TGTGCCAGCAGTTGGGGGCAGAGCACAGATGCGCAGTATTTT. This gives the protein CASSWGQSTDAQYF. The chain employs TRBV12-3 or TRBV12-4 and TRBJ2-3; tentative D call: TRBD1 (6 bases). CDR3 length: 14 residues.

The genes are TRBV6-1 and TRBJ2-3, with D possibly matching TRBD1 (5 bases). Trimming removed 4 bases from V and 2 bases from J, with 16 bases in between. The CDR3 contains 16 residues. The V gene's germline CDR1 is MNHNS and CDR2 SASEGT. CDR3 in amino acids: CASSGVARAYTDTQYF. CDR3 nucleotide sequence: TGTGCCAGCAGTGGGGTTGCCAGGGCCTACACAGATACGCAGTATTTT.

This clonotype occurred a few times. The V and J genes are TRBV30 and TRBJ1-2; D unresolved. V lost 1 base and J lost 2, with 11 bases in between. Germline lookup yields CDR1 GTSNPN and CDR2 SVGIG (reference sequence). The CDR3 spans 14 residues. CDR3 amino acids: CAWSDHDGNYGYTF. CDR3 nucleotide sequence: TGTGCCTGGAGTGATCATGACGGGAACTATGGCTACACCTTC.

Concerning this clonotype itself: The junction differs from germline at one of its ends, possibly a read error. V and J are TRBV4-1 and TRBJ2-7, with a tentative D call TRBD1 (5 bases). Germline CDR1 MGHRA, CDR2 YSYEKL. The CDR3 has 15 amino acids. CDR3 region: CASNQGAGLSYEQYF. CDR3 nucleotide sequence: TGCGCCAGCAACCAAGGGGCAGGGCTCTCCTACGAGCAGTACTTC.

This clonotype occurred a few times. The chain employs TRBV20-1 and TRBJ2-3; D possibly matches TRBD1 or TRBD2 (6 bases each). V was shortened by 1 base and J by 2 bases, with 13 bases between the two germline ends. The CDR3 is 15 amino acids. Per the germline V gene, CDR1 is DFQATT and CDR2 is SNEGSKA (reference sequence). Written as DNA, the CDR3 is TGCAGTGCTAGAGGTTTAACGGGGGCCACAGATACGCAGTATTTT. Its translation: CSARGLTGATDTQYF.

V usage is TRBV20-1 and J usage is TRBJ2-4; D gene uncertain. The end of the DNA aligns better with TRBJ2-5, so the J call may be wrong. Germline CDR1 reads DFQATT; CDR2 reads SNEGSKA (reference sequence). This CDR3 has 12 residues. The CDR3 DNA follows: TGCAGTGCTATAGACACGCAAGAGACCCAGTACTTC. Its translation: CSAIDTQETQYF.

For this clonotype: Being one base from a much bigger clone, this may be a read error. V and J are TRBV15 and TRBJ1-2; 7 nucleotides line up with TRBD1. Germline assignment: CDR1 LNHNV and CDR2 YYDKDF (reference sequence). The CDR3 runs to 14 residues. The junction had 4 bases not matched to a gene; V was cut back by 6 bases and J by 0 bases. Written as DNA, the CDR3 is TGTGCCACCAGGTATGGACAGGCTAACTATGGCTACACCTTC. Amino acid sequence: CATRYGQANYGYTF.